Given below is one T cell receptor beta chain in context. V was shortened by 5 bases and J by 0 bases, with 16 bases between the two germline ends. This CDR3 has 16 residues. Germline loops: CDR1 MDHEN, CDR2 SYDVKM. The data were produced by immunoSEQ multiplex PCR, yet TCRdb's version contains in-frame clones alone and is incomplete. The sample gives some 120,000 clones, approximately 90% of which show up once; approximately 0.78% is in the top ten. This entry is derived from a study of T cell clones after liver transplantation. The sequence came from a human patient who received a liver transplant. The graft donor may be the source of some T cells. The sequenced sample was CD4+ T cells from blood, obtained 12 months after liver transplant. The chain recombines TRBV28 with TRBJ1-1; TRBD1 is a possible D gene (6 bases). This chain's CDR3 is CASSTGITGMNTEAFF. CDR3 nucleotide sequence: TGTGCCAGCAGTACCGGGATAACAGGGATGAACACTGAAGCTTTCTTT.